The T cell receptor (beta chain) under discussion was sequenced for a study of cytomegalovirus exposure and HLA in healthy donors. Study-level background: The Caucasian-associated ancestry cluster contained roughly four fifths of the 398 genotyped donors. Study observations and caveats: According to the study, 160 or so TCR beta chains were cytomegalovirus-associated. Within an earlier analysis, most TCR beta V segments proved productive either about 90% or about 30% of the time.

Germline assignment: CDR1 MNHEY and CDR2 SMNVEV (reference sequence). This CDR3 contains 13 residues. Trimming pared 8 bases from V and 5 bases from J, leaving 15 bases between. For this clone: Antigen specificity is unknown.

The primer mix had 60 Vbeta and 13 Jbeta primers. The assay was immunoSEQ multiplex PCR, and TCRdb's table has in-frame clones only and misses some. The sample carries about 83,000 clones, 65% to 75% recorded once. Sequenced input: PBMCs. This receptor was obtained from a man aged 55 to 70 in good health and CMV-seronegative. The rearrangement uses TRBV27 and TRBJ1-1; D uncertain. The CDR3 region is CASRTWAGTEAFF. CDR3 nucleotides: TGTGCCAGCCGAACCTGGGCGGGGACTGAAGCTTTCTTT.